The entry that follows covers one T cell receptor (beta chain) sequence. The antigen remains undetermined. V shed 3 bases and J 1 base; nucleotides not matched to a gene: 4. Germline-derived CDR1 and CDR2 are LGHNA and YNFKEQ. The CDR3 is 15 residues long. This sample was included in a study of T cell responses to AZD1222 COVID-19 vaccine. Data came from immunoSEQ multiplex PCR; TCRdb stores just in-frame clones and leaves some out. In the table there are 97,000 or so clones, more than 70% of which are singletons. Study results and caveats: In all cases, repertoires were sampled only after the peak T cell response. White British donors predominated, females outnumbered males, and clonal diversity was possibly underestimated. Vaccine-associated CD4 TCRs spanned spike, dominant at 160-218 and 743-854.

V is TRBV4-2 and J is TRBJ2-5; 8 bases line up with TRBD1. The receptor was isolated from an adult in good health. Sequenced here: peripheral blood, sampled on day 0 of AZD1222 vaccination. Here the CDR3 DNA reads TGTGCCAGCAGCCAGCAGGGGGCGAGCCAAGAGACCCAGTACTTC. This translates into CASSQQGASQETQYF.